Below are 25 T cell receptor beta chains sequenced from a single sample in a study of response to subunit inactivated influenza vaccine. In TCRdb, the RT-PCR reads were re-called with MiXCR into one record per CDR3 protein. Of approximately 730,000 distinct CDR3 sequences listed, approximately 13% are singletons. Material: PBMCs from blood, obtained 14 days before vaccination. The receptors originated from a man aged 45 to 65 who received an inactivated influenza vaccine.

This clonotype showed up just a few times. The rearrangement links TRBV3-1 to TRBJ2-1; TRBD2 agrees at 8 bases. CDR1 and CDR2 from the germline V gene are LGHDT and YNNKEL (reference sequence). This CDR3 is built from 13 residues. Trimming removed 0 bases from V and 12 bases from J; junction bases left unmatched: 4. The CDR3 sequence is CASSQDLRGGQFF. The CDR3 coding sequence is TGTGCCAGCAGCCAAGACCTTCGGGGGGGGCAGTTCTTC.

This clonotype appeared a few times. The chain recombines TRBV18 with TRBJ2-7; weak D call: TRBD2 (6 bases). V lost 3 bases to trimming and J lost 6 bases, with 21 bases between them. CDR3 length: 16 amino acids. CDR1 is KGHSH, CDR2 LQKENI, per germline. CDR3 residues: CASSPSTRALASEQYF. The CDR3 coding sequence is TGTGCCAGCTCACCCTCCACCAGGGCCCTAGCGAGCGAGCAGTACTTC.

The CDR3 loop is CASSQDRGRNEQFF. For the CDR3, the DNA is TGTGCCAGCAGCCAGGACAGGGGCAGGAATGAGCAGTTCTTC. This sequence joins TRBV7-2 and TRBJ2-1, with 9 bases identical to TRBD1. The germline V gene encodes CDR1 SGHTA and CDR2 FQGNSA. Trimming at V came to 5 bases and at J to 7 bases, leaving 6 bases not matched to a gene. The CDR3 has 14 residues.

A few counts support this clonotype. The chain couples TRBV29-1 to TRBJ1-5, with D perhaps matching TRBD1 (6 bases). Per the germline V gene, CDR1 is SQVTM and CDR2 is ANQGSEA. CDR3 size: 13 residues. V dropped 6 bases and J dropped 5 bases, with 14 bases sitting between them. The CDR3 DNA follows: TGCAGCGTCGGCAGGGGTTTGGATCAGCCCCAGCATTTT. Protein sequence: CSVGRGLDQPQHF.

This clonotype was recorded a few times. V gene TRBV5-4 combines with J gene TRBJ2-1, with 8 bases aligning to TRBD2. V was clipped by 1 base and J by 6 bases; unmatched bases: 6. The CDR3 contains 15 residues. Germline-derived CDR1 and CDR2 are SGHNT and YYREEE (reference sequence). The CDR3 loop is CASSLPGLGSNEQFF. CDR3 coding DNA: TGTGCCAGCAGCTTGCCGGGACTAGGTTCCAATGAGCAGTTCTTC.

The chain combines TRBV6-5 with TRBJ1-4; the D gene is possibly TRBD1 (5 bases). The germline V gene encodes CDR1 MNHEY and CDR2 SVGAGI. V was clipped by 2 bases and J by 8 bases, with 12 bases between them. There are 14 residues in the CDR3. CDR3 sequence reads: CASSYTDRLEKLFF. The CDR3 nucleotides read TGTGCCAGCAGTTACACTGACAGACTCGAAAAACTGTTTTTT.

The rearrangement links TRBV2 to TRBJ1-2; no clear D. V was trimmed by 3 bases and J by 0 bases, leaving 5 bases between them. This CDR3 has 13 amino acids. CDR1 SNHLY and CDR2 FYNNEI come from the germline V gene. The CDR3 sequence is CASSDSPNYGYTF. Written as DNA, the CDR3 is TGTGCCAGCAGTGATTCACCTAACTATGGCTACACCTTC.

This clonotype was seen only a few times. The rearrangement uses TRBV10-3 and TRBJ1-1; D gene ambiguous. Trimming took 0 bases from V and 7 from J, leaving 12 bases between them. CDR3 length: 14 amino acids. Germline-derived CDR1 and CDR2 are ENHRY and SYGVKD. This CDR3 reads CAISESAQRVEAFF. The CDR3 DNA reads as TGTGCCATCAGTGAGTCTGCCCAACGGGTTGAAGCTTTCTTT.

This clonotype was picked up a small number of times. The genes are TRBV28 and TRBJ1-2; no reliable D call. CDR3 length: 13 residues. V was cut by 5 bases and J by 8 bases, with 15 bases left in between. Germline V gene lookup returns CDR1 MDHEN and CDR2 SYDVKM. The CDR3 nucleotides read TGTGCCAGCAGTCCCGCCGCGGGCGCGGGCTACACCTTC. Its protein product is CASSPAAGAGYTF.

This clonotype was detected a few times. The V gene is TRBV4-1, the J gene TRBJ1-1; 10 positions match TRBD1. The CDR3 sequence is 17 residues long. J was trimmed by 1 base and V by 1 base; bases with no gene match: 6. CDR1 and CDR2 from the germline V gene are MGHRA and YSYEKL. CDR3 coding DNA: TGCGCCAGCAGCCAAGTACGACAGGGGGCTGGGAACACTGAAGCTTTCTTT. Translated, it gives CASSQVRQGAGNTEAFF.

The table lists this clonotype with a few counts. This chain uses TRBV12-3 or TRBV12-4 with TRBJ1-6, with TRBD1 matching 7 bases. V shed 6 bases, J shed 10 bases, and the junction held 9 bases outside the gene matches. The CDR3 is 14 amino acids. The CDR3 nucleotides read TGTGCCAGCAGCACAAACCTACAGGGGTCACCCCTCCACTTT. This encodes CASSTNLQGSPLHF.

This clonotype has just a few counts. The chain recombines TRBV2 with TRBJ1-3, with D unclear. The V gene lost 3 bases and the J gene lost 0 bases, with 3 bases spanning the gap. CDR1 is SNHLY and CDR2 is FYNNEI in the germline V gene. CDR3 length: 13 amino acids. The DNA of the CDR3 is TGTGCCAGCAGTGATCCCTCTGGAAACACCATATATTTT. Its protein product is CASSDPSGNTIYF.

Many counts were recorded for this clonotype. CDR3 region: CASSLLSGGADEQFF. In DNA, the CDR3 is TGCGCCAGCAGCTTGTTAAGCGGGGGGGCGGATGAGCAGTTCTTC. J is TRBJ2-1 and V is TRBV5-1, with 10 bases lining up with TRBD2. The CDR3 loop spans 15 amino acids. CDR1 SGHRS and CDR2 YFSETQ come from the germline V gene. With V trimmed by 1 base and J by 8 bases, 6 bases remained unmatched.

The V call is TRBV20-1, the J call TRBJ1-6, with 9 bases identical to TRBD1. V was pared by 4 bases and J by 2 bases, with 9 bases of the junction left unmatched. CDR1 DFQATT and CDR2 SNEGSKA come from the germline V gene (reference sequence). This CDR3 spans 17 amino acids. CDR3 bases: TGCAGTGCTATCCCGGGACAGGGATTTACCTATAATTCACCCCTCCACTTT. Its protein is CSAIPGQGFTYNSPLHF.

This clonotype appeared many times. V usage is TRBV7-9 and J usage is TRBJ2-3; tentative D call: TRBD2 (5 bases). The CDR3 is 15 amino acids. The V gene's germline CDR1 is SEHNR and CDR2 FQNEAQ (reference sequence). Trimming removed 5 bases from V and 0 bases from J, with 12 bases in between. In DNA, the CDR3 is TGTGCCAGCAGCCCCCTCGGCGGGAGCACAGATACGCAGTATTTT. This codes for CASSPLGGSTDTQYF.

The chain is built from TRBV29-1 and TRBJ2-5; D might be TRBD2 (5 bases). Germline lookup yields CDR1 SQVTM and CDR2 ANQGSEA. CDR3 size: 13 residues. Deletions cut 5 bases from V and 2 bases from J, with 12 bases between. The CDR3, as DNA: TGCAGCGTTCGGGATTCAAAGCAAGAGACCCAGTACTTC. Its protein product is CSVRDSKQETQYF.

The genes are TRBV12-5 and TRBJ2-1; unclear D gene. The CDR3 covers 12 residues. Germline V CDR1 and CDR2: LGHNT, FRNRAP. Trimming removed 0 bases from V and 8 bases from J, with 5 bases in between. Written as DNA, the CDR3 is TGTGCTAGTGGTTTGGTTGAAGATGAGCAGTTCTTC. It translates to CASGLVEDEQFF.

This clonotype has more than one count but fewer than ten. V is TRBV6-2 or TRBV6-3 and J is TRBJ2-7; 7 bases agree with TRBD2. The CDR3 totals 13 residues. V shed 7 bases, J shed 3 bases, and the junction held 6 bases outside the gene matches. Germline V gene data show CDR1 as MNHEY and CDR2 as SVGEGT. The CDR3 here is CASNRDYLYEQYF. The CDR3 DNA reads TGTGCCAGCAACCGGGACTATCTCTACGAGCAGTACTTC.

This clonotype was seen repeatedly, ten times or more. The V call is TRBV28, the J call TRBJ2-1; 7 bases line up with TRBD1. Trimming cost V 3 bases and J 1 base; bases outside gene matches: 6. The CDR3 loop spans 16 amino acids. From germline, CDR1 is MDHEN and CDR2 SYDVKM. The CDR3 spells CASSFLGGSSYNEQFF. The CDR3 DNA reads TGTGCCAGCAGTTTCTTAGGGGGCTCGTCCTACAATGAGCAGTTCTTC.

This clonotype appeared many times. CDR3 bases: TGCAGCGTTCACAGGGACACCGGGGAGCTGTTTTTT. Protein product: CSVHRDTGELFF. V usage is TRBV29-1 and J usage is TRBJ2-2; D perhaps matches TRBD1 (6 bases). The CDR3 extends over 12 amino acids. Germline CDR1 is SQVTM and CDR2 is ANQGSEA. Trimming cost V 5 bases and J 3 bases, with 7 bases left between them.

In this sample, this clonotype turned up many times. V gene TRBV20-1 combines with J gene TRBJ1-3; D unresolved. From germline, CDR1 is DFQATT and CDR2 SNEGSKA (reference sequence). The CDR3 runs to 12 residues. V lost 6 bases and J 2 bases, leaving 8 bases between the germline ends. CDR3 region: CSAMVPGNTIYF. The CDR3 bases are TGCAGTGCGATGGTCCCTGGAAACACCATATATTTT.

This chain links TRBV11-1 with TRBJ1-2; D gene unclear. CDR1 SGHAT and CDR2 FQDESV come from the germline V gene (reference sequence). V was pared by 4 bases and J by 8 bases, with 17 bases between. There are 14 residues in the CDR3. DNA for the CDR3: TGTGCCAGCAGCTGGAGTTTTGGGGAGTACGGCTACACCTTC. This translates into CASSWSFGEYGYTF.

In DNA form, the CDR3 reads TGTGCCAGCTCACCCGGGACAGGGGGCTTGAACACTGAAGCTTTCTTT. Protein product: CASSPGTGGLNTEAFF. This chain links TRBV18 with TRBJ1-1; 12 nucleotides agree with TRBD1. CDR1 is KGHSH and CDR2 is LQKENI in the germline V gene. This CDR3 region has 16 residues. V trimming: 3 bases; J trimming: 0 bases; junction bases outside the gene matches: 2.

This clonotype was seen a handful of times. CDR3 sequence: CASSLAASEVEQFF. The CDR3 nucleotides are TGCGCCAGCAGCTTGGCCGCATCGGAGGTGGAGCAGTTCTTC. V is TRBV5-1 and J is TRBJ2-1, with D possibly matching TRBD2 (5 bases). The CDR3 loop spans 14 amino acids. V was clipped by 0 bases and J by 10 bases, with 14 bases between them. CDR1 and CDR2 (germline): SGHRS, YFSETQ.

This clonotype turned up a few times. The chain employs TRBV7-2 and TRBJ2-7; TRBD2 agrees at 13 bases. The trim removed 5 bases at V and 3 bases at J, leaving 10 bases unmatched. The CDR3 has 17 residues. The germline gives CDR1 SGHTA, CDR2 FQGNSA. The CDR3 region is CASSPESLAGGYYEQYF. The CDR3 DNA reads as TGTGCCAGCAGCCCCGAGTCACTAGCGGGGGGGTACTACGAGCAGTACTTC.